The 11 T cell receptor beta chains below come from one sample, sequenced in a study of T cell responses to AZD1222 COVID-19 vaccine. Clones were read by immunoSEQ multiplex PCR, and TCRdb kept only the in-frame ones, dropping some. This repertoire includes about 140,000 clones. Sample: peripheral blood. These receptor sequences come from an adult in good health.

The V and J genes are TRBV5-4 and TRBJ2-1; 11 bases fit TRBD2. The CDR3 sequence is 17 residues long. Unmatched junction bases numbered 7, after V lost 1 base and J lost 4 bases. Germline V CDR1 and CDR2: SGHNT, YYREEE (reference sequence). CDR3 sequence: CASSLKLTSGDYNEQFF. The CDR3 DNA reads TGTGCCAGCAGCTTGAAGTTGACTAGCGGGGATTACAATGAGCAGTTCTTC.

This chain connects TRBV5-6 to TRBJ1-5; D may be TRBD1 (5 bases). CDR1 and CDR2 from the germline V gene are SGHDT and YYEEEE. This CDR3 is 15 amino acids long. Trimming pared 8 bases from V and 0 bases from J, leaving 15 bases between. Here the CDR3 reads CASNAGGYSNQPQHF. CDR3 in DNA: TGTGCCAGTAACGCCGGGGGTTATAGCAATCAGCCCCAGCATTTT.

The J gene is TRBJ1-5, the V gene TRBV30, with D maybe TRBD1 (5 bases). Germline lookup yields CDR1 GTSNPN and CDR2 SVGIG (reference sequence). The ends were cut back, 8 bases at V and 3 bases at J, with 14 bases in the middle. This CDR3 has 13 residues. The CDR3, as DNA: TGTGCCGCCCAGGGTTCGGACAATCAGCCCCAGCATTTT. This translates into CAAQGSDNQPQHF.

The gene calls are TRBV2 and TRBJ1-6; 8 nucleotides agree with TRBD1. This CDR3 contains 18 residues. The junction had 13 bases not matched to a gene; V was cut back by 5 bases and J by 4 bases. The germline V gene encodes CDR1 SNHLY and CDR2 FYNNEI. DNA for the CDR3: TGTGCCAGCAGTTACCGGACAGGGATAAACCCTTATAATTCACCCCTCCACTTT. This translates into CASSYRTGINPYNSPLHF.

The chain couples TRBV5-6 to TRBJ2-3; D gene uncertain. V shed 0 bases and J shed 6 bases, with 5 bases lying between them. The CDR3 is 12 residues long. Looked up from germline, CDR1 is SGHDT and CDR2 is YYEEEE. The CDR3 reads CASSLGQDTQYF. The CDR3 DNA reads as TGTGCCAGCAGCTTGGGGCAGGATACGCAGTATTTT.

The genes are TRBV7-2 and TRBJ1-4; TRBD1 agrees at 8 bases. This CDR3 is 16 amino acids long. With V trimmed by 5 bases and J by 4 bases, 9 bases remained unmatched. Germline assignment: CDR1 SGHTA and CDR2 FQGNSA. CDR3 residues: CASSPGPGQDNEKLFF. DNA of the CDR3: TGTGCCAGCAGCCCAGGCCCGGGACAGGATAATGAAAAACTGTTTTTT. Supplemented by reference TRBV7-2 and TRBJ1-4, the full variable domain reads GAGVSQSPSNKVTEKGKDVELRCDPISGHTALYWYRQSLGQGLEFLIYFQGNSAPDKSGLPSDRFSAERTGGSVSTLTIQRTQQEDSAVYLCASSPGPGQDNEKLFFGSGTQLSVL.

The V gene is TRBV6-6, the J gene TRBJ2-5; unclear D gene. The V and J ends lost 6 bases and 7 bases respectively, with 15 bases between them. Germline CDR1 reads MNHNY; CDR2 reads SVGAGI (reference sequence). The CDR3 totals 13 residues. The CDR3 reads CASRLHFDSTQYF. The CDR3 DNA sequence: TGTGCCAGCAGACTCCATTTCGATTCGACCCAGTACTTC.

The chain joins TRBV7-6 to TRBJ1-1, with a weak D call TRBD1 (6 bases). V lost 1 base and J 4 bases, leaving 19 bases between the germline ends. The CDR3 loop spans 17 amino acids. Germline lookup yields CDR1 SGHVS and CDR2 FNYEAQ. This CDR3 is CASSLVEQGGSSTEAFF. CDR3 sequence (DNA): TGTGCCAGCAGCTTAGTGGAACAGGGTGGAAGTAGCACTGAAGCTTTCTTT. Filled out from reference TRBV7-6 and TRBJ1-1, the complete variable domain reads GAGVSQSPRYKVTKRGQDVALRCDPISGHVSLYWYRQALGQGPEFLTYFNYEAQQDKSGLPNDRFSAERPEGSISTLTIQRTEQRDSAMYRCASSLVEQGGSSTEAFFGQGTRLTVV.

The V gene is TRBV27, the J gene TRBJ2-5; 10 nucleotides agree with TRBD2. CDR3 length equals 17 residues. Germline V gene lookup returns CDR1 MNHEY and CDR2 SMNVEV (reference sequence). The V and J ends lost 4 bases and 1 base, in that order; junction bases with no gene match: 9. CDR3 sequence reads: CASSSEAGGLSQETQYF. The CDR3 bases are TGTGCCAGCAGTTCTGAAGCGGGGGGGCTTTCCCAAGAGACCCAGTACTTC.

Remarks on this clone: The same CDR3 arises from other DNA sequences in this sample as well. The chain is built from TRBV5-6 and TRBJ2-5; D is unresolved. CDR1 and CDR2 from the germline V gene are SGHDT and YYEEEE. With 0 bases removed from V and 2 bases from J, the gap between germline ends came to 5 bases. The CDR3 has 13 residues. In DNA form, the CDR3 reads TGTGCCAGCAGCTTGGGAGTACAAGAGACCCAGTACTTC. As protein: CASSLGVQETQYF. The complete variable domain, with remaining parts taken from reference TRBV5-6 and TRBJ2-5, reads DAGVTQSPTHLIKTRGQQVTLRCSPKSGHDTVSWYQQALGQGPQFIFQYYEEEERQRGNFPDRFSGHQFPNYSSELNVNALLLGDSALYLCASSLGVQETQYFGPGTRLLVL.

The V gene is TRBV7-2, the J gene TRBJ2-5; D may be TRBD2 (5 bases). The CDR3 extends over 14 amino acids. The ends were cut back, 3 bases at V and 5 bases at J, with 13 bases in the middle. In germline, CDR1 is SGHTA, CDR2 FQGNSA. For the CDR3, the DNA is TGTGCCAGCAGCTTCGGACTTAGGGTGGAGACCCAGTACTTC. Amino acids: CASSFGLRVETQYF.